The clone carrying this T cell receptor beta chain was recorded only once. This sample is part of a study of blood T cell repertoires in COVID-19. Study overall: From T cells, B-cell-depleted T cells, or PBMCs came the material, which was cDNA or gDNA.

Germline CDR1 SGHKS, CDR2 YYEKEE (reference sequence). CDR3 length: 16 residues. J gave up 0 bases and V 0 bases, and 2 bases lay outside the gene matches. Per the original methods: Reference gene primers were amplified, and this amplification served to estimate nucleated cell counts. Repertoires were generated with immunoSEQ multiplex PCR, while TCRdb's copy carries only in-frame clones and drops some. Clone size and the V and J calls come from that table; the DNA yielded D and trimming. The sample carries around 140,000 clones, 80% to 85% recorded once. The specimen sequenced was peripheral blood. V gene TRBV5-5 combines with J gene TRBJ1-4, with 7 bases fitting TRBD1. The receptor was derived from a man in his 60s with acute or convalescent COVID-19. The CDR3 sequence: CASSLDRGSTNEKLFF. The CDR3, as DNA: TGTGCCAGCAGCTTGGACAGGGGATCAACTAATGAAAAACTGTTTTTT.